This T cell receptor gamma chain is from a study of Vδ1+ human thymocytes. Overall study results and limits: Highly polyclonal TRG and TRD repertoires with Gaussian CDR3 length distributions appeared in thymus. Thymic delta-chain repertoires held 15% to 20% Vdelta2 sequences and few Vdelta3, despite high sort purity.

Of note for this clone: Its antigen is not known. Sequence at one end of the junction differs from germline and may be a read error.

RNA was extracted from the cells and then reverse transcribed. CDR3 amplicons came from multiplex PCR with pooled V-gene forward and constant-region reverse primers. TCRdb re-called the multiplex PCR reads via CATT. This table has 9,500 to 13,000 gamma-chain clones, around 40% appearing once. This CDR3 is 13 amino acids long. Germline V gene data show CDR1 as VTNTFY and CDR2 as YDVSTARD (reference sequence). The sequencing input was Vdelta1+ gamma-delta thymocytes from the thymus. Subset specified: FACS-sorted CD3+ TCRalphabeta- TCRVdelta1+ TCRVdelta2- thymocytes. The V and J genes are TRGV3 and TRGJ1 or TRGJ2. The clonotype originates from a boy in the first two years of life who had congenital heart surgery. The CDR3 spells CATWDTNYYKKLF. DNA for the CDR3: TGTGCCACCTGGGACACGAATTATTATAAGAAACTATTT.